This T cell receptor beta chain stems from a study of molecular identifiers for immune sequencing clone quantification (dated by TCRdb to the late 2010s). Regarding the complete study: For a replicate experiment, RNA from about 21,000 or 97,000 naive CD8 T cells was divided into five aliquots, of which four were sequenced. CD8 T cells were used in a methods study to benchmark molecular-identifier clustering-based TCR repertoire sequencing (MIDCIRS) and TCR RNA copy counting.

Libraries of naive CD8 T cells were built from anywhere between about 19,000 and 1,000,000 sorted cells, with 10%, 30% or 50% of the purified RNA used. Naive CD8 T cells were FACS-sorted as CD8+CD4-CCR7+CD45RA+ on a BD FACSAria II into RLT Plus buffer. To test detection sensitivity, Jurkat RNA equivalent to roughly nine TCR copies was spiked into samples of roughly 18,000-1,100,000 naive CD8 T cells. CD8 T cells were enriched using RosetteSep CD8+ T Cell Enrichment Cocktail and Ficoll-Paque, and the enriched cells then underwent ACK red cell lysis. Library preparation employed PCR. These reads were obtained on an Illumina HiSeq 4000. Bulk TCR libraries were generated as previously described, with the TCR primers listed in Table S5 used. The Qiagen AllPrep DNA/RNA kit was used to purify total RNA. Before analysis, reads from multiple sequencing runs of one library were combined. As for how the authors treated the data: Only reads with exact TCR constant sequence were kept, trimmed to 150 nt, and grouped by their 12-nt molecular barcodes. Reads inside each barcode group were sub-clustered using a 15% Levenshtein threshold, and a quality-weighted consensus sequence was constructed for each RNA molecule. Non-functional sequences were excluded, and lower-count sequences lying one edit away from another sequence were also excluded. On the basis of fitting two negative binomial distributions, barcode sub-clusters with fewer than 20% of the maximum read count were discarded. Clones were called with MiXCR by TCRdb after fastp trimmed the public reads at Q25, and only in-frame beta chains were retained. Identical CDR3 proteins give one entry, which carries the most common genes and DNA. TCRdb's processing, not the authors' own work, is the source of the V and J calls. The sample table contains more than 450,000 distinct CDR3 sequences; only one count was recorded for over 20% of them. The ten most abundant clones make up 0.84% of the sample.

The sample holds many counts of this clonotype. Its recognized antigen is unknown. Base qualities are not provided; no much larger clone lies one nucleotide away. What the authors observed across the whole study: When barcode sub-clustering was left out, chimeric consensus sequences inflated TCR diversity, with chimeras reaching as high as 47%. The sizes of highly expanded clones could end up underestimated when identical TCR molecules share a barcode. A single cell's worth of spiked-in Jurkat TCR RNA was reported detectable even among about a million naive CD8 T cells. The naive libraries included spiked-in Jurkat TCR RNA (roughly 9 copies' worth), and this RNA is not part of the donor repertoire. Modeling gave about 3 recovered TCR RNA copies per cell versus approximately 11 by digital PCR, implying approximately 30% capture efficiency. In CMV-specific effector cells, clones with more than 20 RNA copies accounted for over 99% of molecules, whereas in naive cells such clones accounted for under 1%.

The specimen was naive CD8+ T cells from blood, with Jurkat cell RNA spiked in. The label giving this sample's cell subset or site can be read as: FACS-sorted CD8+CD4-CCR7+CD45RA+ naive T cells. The TCR originated in a human donor in good health. Some libraries in this study had Jurkat cell RNA spiked in.

The nucleotides read TGTGCCAGCAGCTCCTCGACTAGGGGGTTGGCCGGGGAGCTGTTTTTT. Translation gives CASSSSTRGLAGELFF. The chain uses TRBV7-9 and TRBJ2-2; the D element could tentatively be TRBD1 or TRBD2, as 6 bases agree for each. There are 16 amino acids in the CDR3, from cysteine to phenylalanine inclusive. Only the CDR3 DNA stays, 48 bases, in frame from base 1. V is shortened by 4 bases, J by 6 bases, and the region joining them spans 18 bases. The germline V gene (reference sequence) provides CDR1 SEHNR and CDR2 FQNEAQ.